These 23 T cell receptor beta chains share one sample of origin, sequenced in a study of identical twins. From the 5' RACE reads, TCRdb called clonotypes with MiXCR, one entry per CDR3 protein. In the table there are approximately 630,000 distinct CDR3 sequences, roughly 6.6% of which are singletons. The same data also contributed to another study, on yellow fever vaccine responses in identical twins.

What was sequenced was PBMCs. These receptor sequences come from a young woman in good health.

This clonotype was recorded at least ten times. The V call is TRBV4-1, the J call TRBJ1-5; D perhaps matches TRBD1 (5 bases). Trimming took 2 bases from V and 4 from J, leaving 15 bases between them. Germline V lookup: CDR1 MGHRA, CDR2 YSYEKL. This CDR3 contains 16 residues. DNA for the CDR3: TGCGCCAGCAGCCAATCCGAAGGGCAGGGAAATCAGCCCCAGCATTTT. Amino acids: CASSQSEGQGNQPQHF.

The V call is TRBV5-1, the J call TRBJ1-1; no reliable D call. The CDR3 length is 15 residues. Trimming removed 4 bases at V and 5 bases at J, with 18 bases between. Germline V gene sequence: CDR1 SGHRS, CDR2 YFSETQ. As DNA, the CDR3 is TGCGCCAGCAGCGGCCAATCACTTGGAGTTACTGAAGCTTTCTTT. This encodes CASSGQSLGVTEAFF.

The sample holds many counts of this clonotype. This chain links TRBV29-1 with TRBJ2-3; unclear D gene. Germline V gives CDR1 SQVTM, CDR2 ANQGSEA. This CDR3 is 10 amino acids long. The V gene lost 0 bases and the J gene lost 5 bases, with 0 bases spanning the gap. Here the CDR3 DNA reads TGCAGCGTTGAAGAAGATACGCAGTATTTT. The encoded protein is CSVEEDTQYF.

V and J are TRBV18 and TRBJ2-1, with unresolved D. Germline values: CDR1 KGHSH, CDR2 LQKENI. The CDR3 is 13 residues long. Trimming removed 2 bases at V and 15 bases at J, with 17 bases between. The CDR3 loop reads CASSPYLTDDRFF. In nucleotides, the CDR3 is TGTGCCAGCTCACCATATCTAACAGACGACCGGTTCTTC.

In this sample, this clonotype turned up a few times. The V call is TRBV21-1, the J call TRBJ1-1; the table names TRBD1, a call not compared with the DNA. TRBV21-1 is a known pseudogene. The CDR3 is 9 residues long. The CDR3 region is CANGGGAFF. DNA of the CDR3: TGTGCCAACGGGGGTGGAGCCTTCTTT.

The rearrangement joins TRBV2 to TRBJ2-5; D is unclear. Germline V gene data show CDR1 as SNHLY and CDR2 as FYNNEI. Trimming pared 7 bases from V and 1 base from J, leaving 13 bases between. The CDR3 has 14 residues. The chain's CDR3 is CASIGGVGQETQYF. The CDR3, as DNA: TGTGCCAGCATAGGTGGCGTAGGCCAAGAGACCCAGTACTTC.

This clonotype was observed a handful of times. The gene calls are TRBV5-1 and TRBJ2-4; 11 bases align to TRBD1. The CDR3 covers 15 residues. Losses at the gene ends were 3 bases for V and 4 bases for J; bases not matched to a gene: 3. The germline CDR1 and CDR2 sequences are SGHRS and YFSETQ. DNA for the CDR3: TGCGCCAGCAGCTCGGGACAGGGGGTAAAAAACATTCAGTACTTC. Encoded protein: CASSSGQGVKNIQYF.

This clonotype was recorded a few times. The rearrangement joins TRBV5-1 to TRBJ2-5; 13 bases map to TRBD2. With V trimmed by 4 bases and J by 2 bases, 5 bases remained unmatched. CDR1 SGHRS and CDR2 YFSETQ come from the germline V gene. The CDR3 has 16 residues. CDR3 residues: CASSTGTSGTQETQYF. The CDR3 DNA reads as TGCGCCAGCAGCACCGGGACTAGCGGGACGCAAGAGACCCAGTACTTC.

The CDR3 sequence is CASSRQGSLTEAFF. The DNA of the CDR3 is TGTGCCAGCAGCCGACAGGGGAGTCTCACTGAAGCTTTCTTT. The V gene is TRBV3-1, the J gene TRBJ1-1; 8 bases match TRBD1. V shed 4 bases, J shed 4 bases, and the junction held 5 bases outside the gene matches. Germline CDR1 and CDR2: LGHDT and YNNKEL (reference sequence). The CDR3 is 14 residues long.

This clonotype was picked up many times. This chain joins TRBV20-1 and TRBJ2-3; tentative D call: TRBD1 (5 bases). With 1 base removed from V and 0 bases from J, the gap between germline ends came to 11 bases. The V gene's germline CDR1 is DFQATT and CDR2 SNEGSKA (reference sequence). CDR3 length: 15 amino acids. CDR3: CSARGTLGSTDTQYF. The CDR3 DNA follows: TGCAGTGCTAGAGGGACACTCGGGAGCACAGATACGCAGTATTTT.

V gene TRBV7-8 combines with J gene TRBJ2-3; a weak D match, TRBD2 (6 bases). This CDR3 is 16 amino acids long. The germline CDR1 and CDR2 sequences are SGHVS and FQNEAQ. V shed 6 bases and J shed 0 bases, with 16 bases lying between them. CDR3 loop: CASSRPSGSSTDTQYF. The CDR3 bases are TGTGCCAGCAGTCGCCCAAGCGGGTCTAGCACAGATACGCAGTATTTT.

This clonotype was seen more than once but under ten times. The V gene is TRBV7-2, the J gene TRBJ1-1; 7 bases fit TRBD1. The CDR3 has 15 residues. Germline CDR1 SGHTA, CDR2 FQGNSA. V lost 7 bases and J lost 0; bases outside the gene matches: 8. CDR3 in DNA: TGTGCCAGCATCAAGGGGGCGAACTTGAACACTGAAGCTTTCTTT. Residues: CASIKGANLNTEAFF.

The CDR3 spells CASSVVTGSSAREQYF. Here the CDR3 DNA reads TGCGCCAGCAGCGTGGTAACGGGTTCGTCGGCCCGCGAGCAGTACTTC. The gene calls are TRBV5-1 and TRBJ2-7; D is undetermined. V gave up 4 bases and J gave up 6 bases, with 23 bases separating them. The CDR3 consists of 16 residues. The germline gives CDR1 SGHRS, CDR2 YFSETQ.

This clonotype was found a few times. The V gene is TRBV15, the J gene TRBJ2-5, with D unclear. Germline values: CDR1 LNHNV, CDR2 YYDKDF (reference sequence). The CDR3 length is 13 residues. Between the trimmed V and J ends, which lost 0 bases and 4 bases, there was a span of 6 bases. Here the CDR3 reads CATSRESSETQYF. Written as DNA, the CDR3 is TGTGCCACCAGCAGAGAATCTTCAGAGACCCAGTACTTC.

This clonotype has ten or more counts. The chain links TRBV5-5 to TRBJ1-1; possibly TRBD1 for D (6 bases). Per germline, CDR1 SGHKS and CDR2 YYEKEE (reference sequence). The V and J ends lost 2 bases and 0 bases respectively, with 14 bases between them. The CDR3 is 16 residues long. CDR3 protein: CASSFGGGDVNTEAFF. The CDR3, as DNA: TGTGCCAGCAGCTTTGGAGGGGGGGATGTGAACACTGAAGCTTTCTTT.

This clonotype was recorded many times. The rearrangement uses TRBV7-9 and TRBJ1-1; 9 bases agree with TRBD1. Trimming took 0 bases from V and 10 from J; bases not matched to a gene: 6. Germline CDR1 is SEHNR and CDR2 is FQNEAQ (reference sequence). The CDR3 has 14 amino acids. The CDR3 here is CASSLAGEQGAAFF. The DNA for the CDR3 is TGTGCCAGCAGCTTAGCGGGGGAACAGGGGGCAGCTTTCTTT.

The CDR3 coding sequence is TGCAGTGCTAGACACCCCTCTGGAAACACCATATATTTT. This gives the protein CSARHPSGNTIYF. The chain couples TRBV20-1 to TRBJ1-3; D unclear. This CDR3 region has 13 residues. V was pared by 2 bases and J by 0 bases, with 5 bases between. The germline V gene has CDR1 DFQATT and CDR2 SNEGSKA (reference sequence).

This clonotype was recorded at least ten times. The chain joins TRBV12-3 or TRBV12-4 to TRBJ1-5; 8 nucleotides match TRBD1. The CDR3 spans 14 residues. The ends lost 6 bases at V and 6 bases at J; junction bases unmatched: 7. CDR3 coding DNA: TGTGCCAGCAGAGCGCAGGGGGCGACTCAGCCCCAGCATTTT. This encodes CASRAQGATQPQHF.

This clonotype was detected only once. The chain recombines TRBV28 with TRBJ2-7; D is uncertain. This CDR3 is built from 14 residues. The germline V gene has CDR1 MDHEN and CDR2 SYDVKM. V shed 5 bases and J shed 6 bases, with 17 bases lying between them. DNA of the CDR3: TGTGCCAGCAGTCCGGCCCCTCGATATCCCGAGCAGTACTTC. This translates into CASSPAPRYPEQYF.

J is TRBJ2-1 and V is TRBV9, with 11 bases lining up with TRBD2. The length of the CDR3 is 14 residues. Germline V lookup: CDR1 SGDLS, CDR2 YYNGEE. After removal of 2 bases from V and 7 bases from J, the junction contained 2 bases not matched to a gene. This chain's CDR3 is CASSVRLAGNEQFF. The CDR3 nucleotides read TGTGCCAGCAGCGTCAGACTAGCGGGAAATGAGCAGTTCTTC.

The CDR3 region has the DNA TGTGCCAGCAGCCAAGTCTGGACCACTGAAGCTTTCTTT. This gives the protein CASSQVWTTEAFF. The chain employs TRBV14 and TRBJ1-1, with D unresolved. This CDR3 has 13 amino acids. The V gene lost 1 base and the J gene lost 4 bases, with 7 bases spanning the gap. CDR1 is SGHDN and CDR2 is FVKESK in the germline V gene.

This clonotype was counted between two and nine times. This chain uses TRBV2 with TRBJ2-1, with 12 bases fitting TRBD2. The V and J ends lost 5 bases and 3 bases, in that order; junction bases with no gene match: 11. This CDR3 region has 18 residues. Germline CDR1 reads SNHLY; CDR2 reads FYNNEI. In nucleotides, the CDR3 is TGTGCCAGCAGTTACCGACTAGCGGGAGTGAGAGTCTACAATGAGCAGTTCTTC. It codes for CASSYRLAGVRVYNEQFF. Filled out from reference TRBV2 and TRBJ2-1, the complete variable domain reads EPEVTQTPSHQVTQMGQEVILRCVPISNHLYFYWYRQILGQKVEFLVSFYNNEISEKSEIFDDQFSVERPDGSNFTLKIRSTKLEDSAMYFCASSYRLAGVRVYNEQFFGPGTRLTVL.

With regard to this clonotype: A read error may explain this, as a much larger clone is one base away. The rearrangement uses TRBV9 and TRBJ2-1, with TRBD2 matching 12 bases. CDR3 size: 19 residues. Per the germline V gene, CDR1 is SGDLS and CDR2 is YYNGEE. Here the CDR3 reads CPSSPRLAGAKKGYNEQFF. The CDR3 region has the DNA TGTCCCAGCAGCCCTAGACTAGCGGGGGCCAAAAAAGGGTACAATGAGCAGTTCTTC. Looking up the rest from reference TRBV9 and TRBJ2-1 gives the full variable domain: DSGVTQTPKHLITATGQRVTLRCSPRSGDLSVYWYQQSLDQGLQFLIQYYNGEERAKGNILERFSAQQFPDLHSELNLSSLELGDSALYFCPSSPRLAGAKKGYNEQFFGPGTRLTVL.